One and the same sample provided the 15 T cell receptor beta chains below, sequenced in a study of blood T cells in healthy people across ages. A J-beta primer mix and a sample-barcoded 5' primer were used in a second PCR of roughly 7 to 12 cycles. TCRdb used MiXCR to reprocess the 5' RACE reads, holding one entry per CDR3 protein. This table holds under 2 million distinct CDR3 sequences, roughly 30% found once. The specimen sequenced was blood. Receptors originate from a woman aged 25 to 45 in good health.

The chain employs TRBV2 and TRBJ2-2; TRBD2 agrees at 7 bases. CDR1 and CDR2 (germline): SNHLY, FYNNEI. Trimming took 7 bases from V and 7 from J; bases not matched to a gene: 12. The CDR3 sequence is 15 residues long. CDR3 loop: CASTASAGVVGELFF. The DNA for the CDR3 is TGTGCCAGCACCGCTTCGGCGGGAGTCGTCGGGGAGCTGTTTTTT.

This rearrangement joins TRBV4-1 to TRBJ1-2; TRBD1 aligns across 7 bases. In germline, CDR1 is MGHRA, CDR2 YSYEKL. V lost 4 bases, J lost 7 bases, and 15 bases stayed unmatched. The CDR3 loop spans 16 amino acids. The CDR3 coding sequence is TGCGCCAGCAGCCTTCCGGCGATAGGGGGCCGAGGTGGCTACACCTTC. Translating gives CASSLPAIGGRGGYTF.

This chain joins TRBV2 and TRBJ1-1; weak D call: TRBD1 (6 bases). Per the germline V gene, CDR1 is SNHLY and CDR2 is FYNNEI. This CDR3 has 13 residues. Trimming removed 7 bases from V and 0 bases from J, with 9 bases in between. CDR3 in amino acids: CASTGAVNTEAFF. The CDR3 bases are TGTGCCAGCACAGGGGCAGTGAACACTGAAGCTTTCTTT.

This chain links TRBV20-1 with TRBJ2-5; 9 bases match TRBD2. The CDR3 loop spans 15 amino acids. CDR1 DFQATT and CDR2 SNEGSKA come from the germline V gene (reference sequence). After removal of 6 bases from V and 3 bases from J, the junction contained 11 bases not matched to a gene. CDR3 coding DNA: TGCAGTGCCCAATTCAGGCTAGCGGGAAAAGAGACCCAGTACTTC. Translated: CSAQFRLAGKETQYF.

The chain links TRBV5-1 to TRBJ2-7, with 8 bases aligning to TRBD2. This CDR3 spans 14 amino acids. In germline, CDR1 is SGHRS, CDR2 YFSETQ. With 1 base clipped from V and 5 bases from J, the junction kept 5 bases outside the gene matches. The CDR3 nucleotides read TGCGCCAGCAGCTTGTTAGCGGGGAGAGACGAGCAGTACTTC. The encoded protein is CASSLLAGRDEQYF.

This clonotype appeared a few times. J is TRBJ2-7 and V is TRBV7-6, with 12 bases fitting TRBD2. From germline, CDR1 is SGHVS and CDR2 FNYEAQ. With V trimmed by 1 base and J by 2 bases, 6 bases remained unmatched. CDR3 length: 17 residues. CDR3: CASSLVGRTSGAYEQYF. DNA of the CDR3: TGTGCCAGCAGCTTAGTCGGTCGGACTAGCGGGGCCTACGAGCAGTACTTC.

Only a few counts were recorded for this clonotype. CDR3 region: CSNDPNQPQHF. The CDR3, as DNA: TGCAGTAATGACCCGAATCAGCCCCAGCATTTT. The chain has TRBV20-1 and TRBJ1-5; D is ambiguous. The V gene lost 8 bases and the J gene lost 4 bases, with 9 bases spanning the gap. Germline CDR1 reads DFQATT; CDR2 reads SNEGSKA (reference sequence). The length of the CDR3 is 11 residues.

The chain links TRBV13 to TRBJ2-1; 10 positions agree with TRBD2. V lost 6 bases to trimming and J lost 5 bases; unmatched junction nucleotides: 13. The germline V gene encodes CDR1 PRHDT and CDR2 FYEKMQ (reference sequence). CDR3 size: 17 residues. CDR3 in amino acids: CASRKEREGLVDNEQFF. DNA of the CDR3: TGTGCCAGCAGAAAGGAGCGGGAGGGTTTAGTCGACAATGAGCAGTTCTTC.

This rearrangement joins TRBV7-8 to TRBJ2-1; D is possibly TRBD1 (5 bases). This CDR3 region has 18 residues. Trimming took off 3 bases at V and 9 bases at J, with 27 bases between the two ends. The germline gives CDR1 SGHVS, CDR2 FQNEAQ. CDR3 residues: CASSFSSTVGPTASEQFF. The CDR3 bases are TGTGCCAGCAGCTTTTCCTCTACCGTGGGGCCCACAGCCAGTGAGCAGTTCTTC.

The CDR3 DNA follows: TGTGCCAGCAGCTTGTATGGGGAAGGCTACAATGAGCAGTTCTTC. Protein sequence: CASSLYGEGYNEQFF. The chain joins TRBV5-4 to TRBJ2-1, with no clear D. Trimming took off 1 base at V and 3 bases at J, with 11 bases between the two ends. Germline CDR1 and CDR2: SGHNT and YYREEE (reference sequence). CDR3 length equals 15 residues.

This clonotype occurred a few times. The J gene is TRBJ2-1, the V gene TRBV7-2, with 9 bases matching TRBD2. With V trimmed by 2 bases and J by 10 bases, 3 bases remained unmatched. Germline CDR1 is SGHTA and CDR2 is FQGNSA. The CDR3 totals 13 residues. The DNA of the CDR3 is TGTGCCAGCAGCTTAAGCGGGGGGTTCGAGCAGTTCTTC. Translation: CASSLSGGFEQFF.

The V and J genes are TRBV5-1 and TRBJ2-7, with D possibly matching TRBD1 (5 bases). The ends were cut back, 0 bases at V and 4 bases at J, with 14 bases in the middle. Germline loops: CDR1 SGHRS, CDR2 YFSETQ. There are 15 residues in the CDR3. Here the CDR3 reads CASSLAAGPEYEQYF. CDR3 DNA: TGCGCCAGCAGCTTGGCCGCAGGGCCAGAATACGAGCAGTACTTC.

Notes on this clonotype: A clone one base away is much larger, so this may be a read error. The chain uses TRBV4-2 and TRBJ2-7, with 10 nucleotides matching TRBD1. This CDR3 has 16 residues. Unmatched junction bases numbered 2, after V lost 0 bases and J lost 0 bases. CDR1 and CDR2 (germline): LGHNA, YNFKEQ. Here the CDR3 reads CASSQEGQGISYEQYF. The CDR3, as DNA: TGTGCCAGCAGCCAAGAGGGACAGGGGATCTCCTACGAGCAGTACTTC.

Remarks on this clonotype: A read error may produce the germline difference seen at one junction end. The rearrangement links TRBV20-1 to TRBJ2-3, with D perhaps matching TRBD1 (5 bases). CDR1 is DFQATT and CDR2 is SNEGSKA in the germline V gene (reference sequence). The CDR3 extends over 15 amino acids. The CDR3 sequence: CSASAQGDRTDTRYF. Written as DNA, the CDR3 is TGCAGTGCTAGCGCCCAAGGGGATCGAACAGATACGCGGTATTTT.

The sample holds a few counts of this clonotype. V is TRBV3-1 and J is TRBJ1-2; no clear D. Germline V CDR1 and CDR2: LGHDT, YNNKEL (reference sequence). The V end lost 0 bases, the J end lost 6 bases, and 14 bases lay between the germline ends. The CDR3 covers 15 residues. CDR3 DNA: TGTGCCAGCAGCCAAGAGTTCGAGGGTCTACATGGCTACACCTTC. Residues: CASSQEFEGLHGYTF.